The next 10 T cell receptor beta chains were all read from a single sample in a study of blood T cell repertoires in COVID-19. Produced via immunoSEQ multiplex PCR; TCRdb's table is partial and in-frame only. The sample has some 290,000 clones, approximately 91% seen once; the top ten hold about 2.3%. The sample was PBMCs or T cells enriched from blood (not recorded which). Receptors originate from a woman aged 40 to 55 with acute COVID-19.

This clone was detected only a few times. The J gene is TRBJ1-3, the V gene TRBV18, with D perhaps matching TRBD1 (6 bases). CDR3 length equals 17 residues. The germline CDR1 and CDR2 sequences are KGHSH and LQKENI. V dropped 5 bases and J dropped 0 bases, with 17 bases sitting between them. The CDR3 DNA follows: TGTGCCAGCTCAGACCGGGACATACCAATCTCTGGAAACACCATATATTTT. The encoded protein is CASSDRDIPISGNTIYF.

This chain links TRBV4-2 with TRBJ1-5, with a weak D call TRBD1 (5 bases). CDR1 and CDR2 from the germline V gene are LGHNA and YNFKEQ. V gave up 0 bases and J gave up 7 bases, with 16 bases separating them. The CDR3 sequence is 16 residues long. The CDR3 region is CASSQDMGGRGQPQHF. The DNA for the CDR3 is TGTGCCAGCAGCCAAGATATGGGGGGAAGAGGACAGCCCCAGCATTTT.

This clone was recorded once. The chain couples TRBV19 to TRBJ2-7; no reliable D call. Germline assignment: CDR1 LNHDA and CDR2 SQIVND (reference sequence). The V gene lost 3 bases and the J gene lost 0 bases, with 6 bases spanning the gap. The CDR3 contains 13 residues. The CDR3 DNA follows: TGTGCCAGTAGTATGGGCGACTCCTACGAGCAGTACTTC. Its protein product is CASSMGDSYEQYF.

For the CDR3, the DNA is TGCGCCAGCAGCTTGGTTGCGGGAACCGGGGAGCTGTTTTTT. Translating it yields CASSLVAGTGELFF. V usage is TRBV5-1 and J usage is TRBJ2-2, with a tentative D call TRBD2 (6 bases). The CDR3 length is 14 residues. Trimming cost V 0 bases and J 5 bases, with 8 bases left between them. Germline V gene data show CDR1 as SGHRS and CDR2 as YFSETQ.

The rearrangement uses TRBV28 and TRBJ2-1, with D perhaps TRBD1 (6 bases). V was pared by 1 base and J by 7 bases, with 8 bases between. Germline V gives CDR1 MDHEN, CDR2 SYDVKM. The CDR3 is 13 residues long. Here the CDR3 reads CASSLFGTNEQFF. CDR3 DNA sequence: TGTGCCAGCAGTTTATTCGGGACAAATGAGCAGTTCTTC.

This clone was recorded only once. The rearrangement links TRBV5-1 to TRBJ2-3; no definite D call. Germline V gene data show CDR1 as SGHRS and CDR2 as YFSETQ. This CDR3 is built from 17 residues. V lost 1 base and J lost 2, with 17 bases in between. The CDR3 reads CASSLNHARLLTDTQYF. The CDR3 nucleotides are TGCGCCAGCAGCTTGAATCATGCGCGGCTCCTCACAGATACGCAGTATTTT.

This sequence joins TRBV18 and TRBJ1-1; tentative D call: TRBD1 (6 bases). V lost 1 base and J lost 4, with 10 bases in between. The germline gives CDR1 KGHSH, CDR2 LQKENI. The CDR3 totals 14 residues. CDR3 bases: TGTGCCAGCTCACCACAGGGGGTGGGCACTGAAGCTTTCTTT. Amino acid sequence: CASSPQGVGTEAFF.

The CDR3 coding sequence is TGTGCCAGCAGCTTAGTTCAAGCCGAGGAGCAGTACTTC. It is translated as CASSLVQAEEQYF. The chain carries TRBV7-2 and TRBJ2-7; no firm D call. V gave up 1 base and J gave up 7 bases, with 11 bases separating them. The CDR3 loop spans 13 amino acids. The germline gives CDR1 SGHTA, CDR2 FQGNSA.

Only a few counts were recorded for this clone. The chain couples TRBV28 to TRBJ1-5, with 9 nucleotides matching TRBD1. V was pared by 2 bases and J by 7 bases, with 6 bases of the junction left unmatched. The CDR3 consists of 15 residues. The germline CDR1 and CDR2 sequences are MDHEN and SYDVKM. CDR3 region: CASSLPYRGHQPQHF. CDR3 in DNA: TGTGCCAGCAGTTTACCCTACAGGGGGCACCAGCCCCAGCATTTT.

The J gene is TRBJ1-2, the V gene TRBV12-3 or TRBV12-4; 7 nucleotides align to TRBD1. The CDR3 runs 13 residues. Germline trimming cut 5 bases from V and 2 bases from J; bases unmatched to any gene: 2. CDR3 in amino acids: CASSPGQNYGYTF. The CDR3 coding sequence is TGTGCCAGCAGTCCGGGACAGAACTATGGCTACACCTTC.